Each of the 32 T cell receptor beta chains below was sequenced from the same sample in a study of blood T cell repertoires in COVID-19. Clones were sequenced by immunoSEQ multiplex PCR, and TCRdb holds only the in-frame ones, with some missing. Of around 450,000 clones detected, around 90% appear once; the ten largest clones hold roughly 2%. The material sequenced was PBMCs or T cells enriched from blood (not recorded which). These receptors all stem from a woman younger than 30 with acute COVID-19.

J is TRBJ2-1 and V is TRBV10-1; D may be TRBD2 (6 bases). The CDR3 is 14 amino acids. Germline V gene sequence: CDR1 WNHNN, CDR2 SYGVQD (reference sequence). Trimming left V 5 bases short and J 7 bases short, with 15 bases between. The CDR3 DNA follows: TGCGCCAGCAGTACGGGAGCCCTCGGTAATGAGCAGTTCTTC. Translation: CASSTGALGNEQFF.

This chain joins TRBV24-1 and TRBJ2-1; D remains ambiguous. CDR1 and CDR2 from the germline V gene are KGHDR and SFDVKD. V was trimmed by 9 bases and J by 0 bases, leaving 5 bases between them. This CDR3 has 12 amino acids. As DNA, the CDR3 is TGTGCCACCGAGGTCTCCTACAATGAGCAGTTCTTC. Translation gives CATEVSYNEQFF.

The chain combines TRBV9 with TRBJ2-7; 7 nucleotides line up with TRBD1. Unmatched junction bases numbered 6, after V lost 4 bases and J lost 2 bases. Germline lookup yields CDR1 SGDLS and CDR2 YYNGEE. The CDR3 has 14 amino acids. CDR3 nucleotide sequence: TGTGCCAGCAGCCCCCCCGGACAGGCCTACGAGCAGTACTTC. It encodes CASSPPGQAYEQYF.

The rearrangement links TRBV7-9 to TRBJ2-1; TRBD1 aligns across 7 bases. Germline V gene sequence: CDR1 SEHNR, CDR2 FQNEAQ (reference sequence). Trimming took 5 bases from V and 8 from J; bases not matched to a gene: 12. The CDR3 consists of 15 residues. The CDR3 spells CASSAYRDRADEQFF. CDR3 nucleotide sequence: TGTGCCAGCAGCGCTTACCGGGACAGAGCTGATGAGCAGTTCTTC. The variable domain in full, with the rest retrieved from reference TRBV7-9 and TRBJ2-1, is DTGVSQNPRHKITKRGQNVTFRCDPISEHNRLYWYRQTLGQGPEFLTYFQNEAQLEKSRLLSDRFSAERPKGSFSTLEIQRTEQGDSAMYLCASSAYRDRADEQFFGPGTRLTVL.

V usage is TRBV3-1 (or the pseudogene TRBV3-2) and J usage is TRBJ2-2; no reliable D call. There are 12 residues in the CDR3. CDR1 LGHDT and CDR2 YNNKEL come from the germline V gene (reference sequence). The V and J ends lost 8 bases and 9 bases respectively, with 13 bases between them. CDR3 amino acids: CASGDGLWELFF. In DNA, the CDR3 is TGTGCCAGCGGAGATGGGTTGTGGGAGCTGTTTTTT.

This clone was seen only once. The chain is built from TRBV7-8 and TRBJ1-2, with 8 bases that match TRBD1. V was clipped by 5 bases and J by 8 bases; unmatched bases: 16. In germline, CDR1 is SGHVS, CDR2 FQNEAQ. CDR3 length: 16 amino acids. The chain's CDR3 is CASSPRMQGAPSGYTF. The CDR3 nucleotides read TGTGCCAGCAGCCCTAGAATGCAGGGGGCACCAAGCGGCTACACCTTC.

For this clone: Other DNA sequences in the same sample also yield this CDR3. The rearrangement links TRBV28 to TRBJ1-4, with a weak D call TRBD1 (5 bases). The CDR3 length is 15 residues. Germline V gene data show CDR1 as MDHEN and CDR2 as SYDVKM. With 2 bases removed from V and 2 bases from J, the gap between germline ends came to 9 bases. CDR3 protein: CASSLGGGTNEKLFF. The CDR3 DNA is TGTGCCAGCAGTTTAGGGGGGGGGACTAATGAAAAACTGTTTTTT.

CDR3 region: CASSLRQGRPNEKLFF. For the CDR3, the DNA is TGTGCCAGCAGCCTACGACAGGGAAGGCCTAATGAAAAACTGTTTTTT. The V gene is TRBV7-9, the J gene TRBJ1-4; 7 bases fit TRBD1. Germline loops: CDR1 SEHNR, CDR2 FQNEAQ (reference sequence). This CDR3 is 16 amino acids long. The V segment lost 5 bases and the J segment 3 bases; nucleotides outside the gene matches: 9.

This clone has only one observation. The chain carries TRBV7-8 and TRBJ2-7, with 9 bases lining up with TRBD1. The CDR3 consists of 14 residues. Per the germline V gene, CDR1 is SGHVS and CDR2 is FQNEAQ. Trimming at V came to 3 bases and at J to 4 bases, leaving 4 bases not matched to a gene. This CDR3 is CASSFNGQGYEQYF. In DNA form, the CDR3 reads TGTGCCAGCAGCTTCAATGGACAGGGGTACGAGCAGTACTTC.

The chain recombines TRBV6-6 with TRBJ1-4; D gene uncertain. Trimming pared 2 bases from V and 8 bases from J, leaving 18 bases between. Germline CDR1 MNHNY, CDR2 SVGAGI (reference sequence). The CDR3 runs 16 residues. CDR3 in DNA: TGTGCCAGCAGTTACGACGCGGCGGGGTTCAAGGAAAAACTGTTTTTT. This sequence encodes CASSYDAAGFKEKLFF.

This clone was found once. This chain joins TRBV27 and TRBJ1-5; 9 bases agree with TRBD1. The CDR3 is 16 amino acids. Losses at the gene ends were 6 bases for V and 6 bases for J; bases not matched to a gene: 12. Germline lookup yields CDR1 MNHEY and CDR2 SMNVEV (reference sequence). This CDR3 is CASSPDRGEYGQPQHF. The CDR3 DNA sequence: TGTGCCAGCAGCCCTGACAGGGGGGAGTACGGTCAGCCCCAGCATTTT.

CDR3: CASSLPGFNPSYEQYF. CDR3 nucleotide sequence: TGTGCCAGCTCACTCCCGGGGTTTAATCCATCCTACGAGCAGTACTTC. The rearrangement joins TRBV18 to TRBJ2-7, with D possibly TRBD2 on 5 matching bases. V lost 4 bases to trimming and J lost 1 base, with 17 bases between them. CDR3 length: 16 residues. The germline CDR1 and CDR2 sequences are KGHSH and LQKENI.

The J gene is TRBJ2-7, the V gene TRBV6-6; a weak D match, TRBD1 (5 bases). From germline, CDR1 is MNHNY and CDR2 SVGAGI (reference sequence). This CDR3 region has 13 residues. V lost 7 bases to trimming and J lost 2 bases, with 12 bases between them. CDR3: CASMARAAYEQYF. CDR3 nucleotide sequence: TGTGCCAGCATGGCCAGGGCAGCCTACGAGCAGTACTTC.

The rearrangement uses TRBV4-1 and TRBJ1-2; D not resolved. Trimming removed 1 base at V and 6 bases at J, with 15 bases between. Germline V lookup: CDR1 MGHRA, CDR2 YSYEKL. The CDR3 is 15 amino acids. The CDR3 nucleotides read TGCGCCAGCAGCCAAGGTTTTCTACTAGCCCATGGCTACACCTTC. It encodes CASSQGFLLAHGYTF.

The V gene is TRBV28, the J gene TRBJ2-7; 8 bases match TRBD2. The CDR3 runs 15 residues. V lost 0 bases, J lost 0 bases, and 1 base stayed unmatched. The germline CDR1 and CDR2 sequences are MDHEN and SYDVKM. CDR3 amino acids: CASSLWREASYEQYF. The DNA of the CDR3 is TGTGCCAGCAGTTTATGGCGGGAGGCCTCCTACGAGCAGTACTTC.

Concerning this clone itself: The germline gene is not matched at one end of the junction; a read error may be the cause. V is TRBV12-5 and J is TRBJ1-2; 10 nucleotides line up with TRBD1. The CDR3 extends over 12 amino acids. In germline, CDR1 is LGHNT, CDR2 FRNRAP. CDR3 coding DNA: TGTGCTAGTGGCCTAACCGGGACAGGGGTGGCCTTC. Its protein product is CASGLTGTGVAF.

The CDR3 DNA reads as TGCGCCAGCAGCCAAGTAGCGGGGGGGCCTGGAGAGACCCAGTACTTC. It specifies CASSQVAGGPGETQYF. This rearrangement joins TRBV4-1 to TRBJ2-5; 11 bases are a match to TRBD2. Germline CDR1 and CDR2: MGHRA and YSYEKL. The CDR3 length is 16 residues. V lost 1 base to trimming and J lost 4 bases; unmatched junction nucleotides: 5.

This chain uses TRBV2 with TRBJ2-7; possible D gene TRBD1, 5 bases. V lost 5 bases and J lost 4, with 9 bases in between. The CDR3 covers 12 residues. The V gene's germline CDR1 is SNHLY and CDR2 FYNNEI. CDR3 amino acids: CASSRTPYEQYF. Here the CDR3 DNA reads TGTGCCAGCAGTCGGACACCTTACGAGCAGTACTTC.

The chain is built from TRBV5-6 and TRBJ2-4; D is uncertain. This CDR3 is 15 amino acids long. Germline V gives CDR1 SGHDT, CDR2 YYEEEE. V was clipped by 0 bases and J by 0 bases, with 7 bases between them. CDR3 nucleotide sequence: TGTGCCAGCAGCTTGGGAACGGGAGCCAAAAACATTCAGTACTTC. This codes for CASSLGTGAKNIQYF.

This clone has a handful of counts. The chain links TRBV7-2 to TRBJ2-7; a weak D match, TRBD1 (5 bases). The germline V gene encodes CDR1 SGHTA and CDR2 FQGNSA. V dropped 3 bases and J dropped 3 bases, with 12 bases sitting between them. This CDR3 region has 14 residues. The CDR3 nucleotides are TGTGCCAGCAGCTTCGCCGGACATAGCTACGAGCAGTACTTC. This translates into CASSFAGHSYEQYF. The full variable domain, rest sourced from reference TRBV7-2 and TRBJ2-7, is GAGVSQSPSNKVTEKGKDVELRCDPISGHTALYWYRQSLGQGLEFLIYFQGNSAPDKSGLPSDRFSAERTGGSVSTLTIQRTQQEDSAVYLCASSFAGHSYEQYFGPGTRLTVT.

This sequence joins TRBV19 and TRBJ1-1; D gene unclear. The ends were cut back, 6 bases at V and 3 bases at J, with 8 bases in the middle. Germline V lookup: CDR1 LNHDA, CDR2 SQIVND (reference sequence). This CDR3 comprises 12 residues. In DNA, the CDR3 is TGTGCCAGTAGCGTTGAGTACACTGAAGCTTTCTTT. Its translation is CASSVEYTEAFF. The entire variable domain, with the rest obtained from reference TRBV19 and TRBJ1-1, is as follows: DGGITQSPKYLFRKEGQNVTLSCEQNLNHDAMYWYRQDPGQGLRLIYYSQIVNDFQKGDIAEGYSVSREKKESFPLTVTSAQKNPTAFYLCASSVEYTEAFFGQGTRLTVV.

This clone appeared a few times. DNA for the CDR3: TGTGCCAGCAGTTCCAGGACAGGGAAGGGCGAGCAGTACTTC. Protein product: CASSSRTGKGEQYF. The J gene is TRBJ2-7, the V gene TRBV6-5, with 8 bases aligning to TRBD1. CDR1 and CDR2 (germline): MNHEY, SVGAGI. The CDR3 totals 14 residues. The V and J ends lost 4 bases and 6 bases, in that order; junction bases with no gene match: 8.

The DNA for the CDR3 is TGTGCCAGCAGCTTAGTGGCCCGTAGCAATCAGCCCCAGCATTTT. Encoded protein: CASSLVARSNQPQHF. This chain joins TRBV7-2 and TRBJ1-5; no clear D gene. Per the germline V gene, CDR1 is SGHTA and CDR2 is FQGNSA. This CDR3 has 15 residues. Trimming shortened V by 1 base and J by 0 bases, and 7 bases separated the two germline ends.

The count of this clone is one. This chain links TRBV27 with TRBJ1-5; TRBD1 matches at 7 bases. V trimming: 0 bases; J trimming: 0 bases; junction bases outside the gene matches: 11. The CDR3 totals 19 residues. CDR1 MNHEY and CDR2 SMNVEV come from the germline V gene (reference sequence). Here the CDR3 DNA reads TGTGCCAGCAGTTTATCTGGACGGGACAGCCCTTATAGCAATCAGCCCCAGCATTTT. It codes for CASSLSGRDSPYSNQPQHF.

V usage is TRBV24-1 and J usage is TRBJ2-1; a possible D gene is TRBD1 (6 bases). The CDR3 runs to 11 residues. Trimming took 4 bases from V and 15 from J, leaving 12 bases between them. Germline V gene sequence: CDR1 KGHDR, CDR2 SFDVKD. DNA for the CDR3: TGTGCCACCAGTGAGGGGGCGCGTCTGTTCTTC. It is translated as CATSEGARLFF.

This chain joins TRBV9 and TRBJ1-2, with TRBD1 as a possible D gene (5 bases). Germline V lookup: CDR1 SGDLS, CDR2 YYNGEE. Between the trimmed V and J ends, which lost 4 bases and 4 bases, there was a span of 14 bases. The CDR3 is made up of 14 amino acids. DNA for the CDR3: TGTGCCAGCAGCTCTAGTGGAGGGACCTATGGCTACACCTTC. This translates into CASSSSGGTYGYTF.

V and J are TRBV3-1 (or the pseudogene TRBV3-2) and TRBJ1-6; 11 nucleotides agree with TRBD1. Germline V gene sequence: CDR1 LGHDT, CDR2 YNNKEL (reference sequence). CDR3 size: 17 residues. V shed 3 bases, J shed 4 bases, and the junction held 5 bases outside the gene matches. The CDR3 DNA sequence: TGTGCCAGCAGCCAGGGACAGGGGGGGAAATATAATTCACCCCTCCACTTT. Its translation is CASSQGQGGKYNSPLHF.

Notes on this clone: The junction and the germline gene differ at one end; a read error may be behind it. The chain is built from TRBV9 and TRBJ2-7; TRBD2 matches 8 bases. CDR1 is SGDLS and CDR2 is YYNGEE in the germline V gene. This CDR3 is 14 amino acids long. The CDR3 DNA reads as TGTGCCCGCAGCGCCGACTACAACCGGGGGGGGCAGTACTTC. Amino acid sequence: CARSADYNRGGQYF.

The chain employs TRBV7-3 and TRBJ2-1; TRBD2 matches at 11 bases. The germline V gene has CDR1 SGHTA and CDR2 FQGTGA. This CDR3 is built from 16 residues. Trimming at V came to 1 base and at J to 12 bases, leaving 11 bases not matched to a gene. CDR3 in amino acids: CASSLRPLAGGSGQFF. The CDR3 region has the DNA TGTGCCAGCAGCTTAAGGCCCCTAGCGGGGGGATCCGGGCAGTTCTTC. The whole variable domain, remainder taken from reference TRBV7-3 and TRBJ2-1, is GAGVSQTPSNKVTEKGKYVELRCDPISGHTALYWYRQSLGQGPEFLIYFQGTGAADDSGLPNDRFFAVRPEGSVSTLKIQRTERGDSAVYLCASSLRPLAGGSGQFFGPGTRLTVL.

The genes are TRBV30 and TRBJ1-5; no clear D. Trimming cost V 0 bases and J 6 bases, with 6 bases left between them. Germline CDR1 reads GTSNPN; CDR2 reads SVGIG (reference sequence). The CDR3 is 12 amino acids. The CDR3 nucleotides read TGTGCCTGGAGTGTACAAAGTCAGCCCCAGCATTTT. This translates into CAWSVQSQPQHF.

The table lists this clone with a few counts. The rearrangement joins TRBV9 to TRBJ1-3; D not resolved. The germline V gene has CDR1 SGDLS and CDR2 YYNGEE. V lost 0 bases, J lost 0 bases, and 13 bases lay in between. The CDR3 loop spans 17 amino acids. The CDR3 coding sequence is TGTGCCAGCAGCGTAGGAGGCCGAAGCTTCTCTGGAAACACCATATATTTT. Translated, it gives CASSVGGRSFSGNTIYF.

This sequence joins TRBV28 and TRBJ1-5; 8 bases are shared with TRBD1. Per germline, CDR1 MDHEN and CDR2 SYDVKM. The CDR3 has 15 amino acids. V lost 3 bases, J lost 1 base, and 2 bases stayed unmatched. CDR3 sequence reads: CASSFYRGSNQPQHF. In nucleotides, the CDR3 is TGTGCCAGCAGTTTTTACAGGGGGAGCAATCAGCCCCAGCATTTT.